One and the same sample provided the 23 T cell receptor beta chains below, sequenced in a study of blood T cells in healthy people across ages. The authors ran a second PCR of 7 to 11 cycles using a sample-barcoded 5' primer and a J-beta primer mix. In TCRdb, the 5' RACE reads were re-called with MiXCR into one record per CDR3 protein. This table has approximately 1,700,000 distinct CDR3 sequences, about 39% appearing once. The sample consisted of blood. These TCRs come from a human donor in good health.

V is TRBV27 and J is TRBJ2-5; 9 nucleotides agree with TRBD1. CDR3 length: 15 residues. The germline V gene encodes CDR1 MNHEY and CDR2 SMNVEV (reference sequence). V lost 3 bases, J lost 5 bases, and 7 bases stayed unmatched. The CDR3 nucleotides read TGTGCCAGCAGTTTCGCAGGCGGACAGGGGGAGACCCAGTACTTC. This codes for CASSFAGGQGETQYF.

This clonotype has only a few counts. The gene calls are TRBV5-1 and TRBJ2-1; the D is unclear. V lost 0 bases and J lost 4, with 8 bases in between. CDR1 and CDR2 (germline): SGHRS, YFSETQ. CDR3 length equals 14 residues. The CDR3: CASSLAAVYNEQFF. In DNA form, the CDR3 reads TGCGCCAGCAGCTTGGCGGCAGTGTACAATGAGCAGTTCTTC.

This clonotype was detected a few times. This chain links TRBV11-2 with TRBJ1-2; D unclear. Trimming removed 3 bases at V and 6 bases at J, with 14 bases between. The CDR3 has 14 amino acids. The germline V gene encodes CDR1 SGHAT and CDR2 FQNNGV. CDR3: CASSFGEGLDGYTF. CDR3 bases: TGTGCCAGCAGCTTCGGGGAGGGCCTGGATGGCTACACCTTC.

The J gene is TRBJ2-7, the V gene TRBV10-2; D may correspond to TRBD1 or TRBD2 (5 bases each). V was trimmed by 7 bases and J by 2 bases, leaving 15 bases between them. Germline assignment: CDR1 WSHSY and CDR2 SAAADI. This CDR3 comprises 14 residues. CDR3 sequence (DNA): TGCGCCAGCATCCGAGGGGCAGGTCCCTACGAGCAGTACTTC. It codes for CASIRGAGPYEQYF.

The V gene is TRBV28, the J gene TRBJ2-5, with 13 positions matching TRBD2. CDR3 length equals 17 residues. The V gene's germline CDR1 is MDHEN and CDR2 SYDVKM. V shed 5 bases, J shed 6 bases, and the junction held 12 bases outside the gene matches. The CDR3 reads CASSPATTSGGGQTQYF. The CDR3 DNA reads as TGTGCCAGCAGTCCAGCGACAACTAGCGGGGGGGGTCAGACCCAGTACTTC.

This rearrangement joins TRBV19 to TRBJ2-1, with D perhaps TRBD1 or TRBD2 (5 bases each). Germline V gene sequence: CDR1 LNHDA, CDR2 SQIVND (reference sequence). The CDR3 has 16 residues. Trimming cost V 5 bases and J 5 bases, with 19 bases left between them. The CDR3 nucleotides read TGTGCCAGTAGTGGGGACCGGAGCGGTGGGGACAATGAGCAGTTCTTC. It translates to CASSGDRSGGDNEQFF.

J is TRBJ2-1 and V is TRBV20-1; the D is unclear. This CDR3 spans 17 amino acids. The V end was cut by 1 base, the J end by 0 bases, with 16 bases between. Germline V lookup: CDR1 DFQATT, CDR2 SNEGSKA (reference sequence). The CDR3 bases are TGCAGTGCTAGAGTCCGGGTGGGCCTTAGCTCCTACAATGAGCAGTTCTTC. It encodes CSARVRVGLSSYNEQFF.

The J gene is TRBJ1-4, the V gene TRBV29-1; possibly TRBD1 for D (6 bases). Germline V gene sequence: CDR1 SQVTM, CDR2 ANQGSEA. With 4 bases removed from V and 4 bases from J, the gap between germline ends came to 7 bases. The CDR3 totals 12 residues. Here the CDR3 reads CSVGTVNEKLFF. CDR3 bases: TGCAGCGTTGGGACAGTTAATGAAAAACTGTTTTTT.

This clonotype has only a few counts. The chain carries TRBV4-2 and TRBJ1-2; TRBD1 might be the D (5 bases). The germline V and J ends were trimmed by 1 base and 7 bases, with 13 bases remaining between them. CDR3 length: 14 residues. The germline gives CDR1 LGHNA, CDR2 YNFKEQ. CDR3 sequence: CASSQAVWGGGYTF. The CDR3 DNA is TGTGCCAGCAGCCAAGCAGTCTGGGGGGGTGGCTACACCTTC.

The chain links TRBV5-1 to TRBJ2-7, with D possibly matching TRBD1 (5 bases). V lost 4 bases and J 3 bases, leaving 20 bases between the germline ends. The CDR3 is made up of 16 amino acids. Germline V gene lookup returns CDR1 SGHRS and CDR2 YFSETQ. The CDR3 nucleotides are TGCGCCAGCAGCGACCAGACAGAAATAATACACTACGAGCAGTACTTC. It codes for CASSDQTEIIHYEQYF. Together with reference TRBV5-1 and TRBJ2-7, the CDR3 gives the full variable domain: KAGVTQTPRYLIKTRGQQVTLSCSPISGHRSVSWYQQTPGQGLQFLFEYFSETQRNKGNFPGRFSGRQFSNSRSEMNVSTLELGDSALYLCASSDQTEIIHYEQYFGPGTRLTVT.

The genes are TRBV5-6 and TRBJ2-7, with D unclear. V was trimmed by 0 bases and J by 6 bases, leaving 16 bases between them. Germline loops: CDR1 SGHDT, CDR2 YYEEEE. This CDR3 is built from 15 residues. The CDR3 here is CASSLEPYEPTEQYF. The DNA for the CDR3 is TGTGCCAGCAGCTTGGAACCATATGAACCGACCGAGCAGTACTTC.

The rearrangement uses TRBV30 and TRBJ1-2; D possibly corresponds to TRBD1 (6 bases). The CDR3 loop spans 13 amino acids. Germline CDR1 GTSNPN, CDR2 SVGIG (reference sequence). V was cut by 5 bases and J by 1 base, with 11 bases left in between. The CDR3 reads CAWATQGNYGYTF. The CDR3 bases are TGTGCCTGGGCGACACAGGGTAACTATGGCTACACCTTC.

With respect to this clonotype: At one end the junction does not follow the germline gene, possibly because of a read error. The chain combines TRBV7-3 with TRBJ2-6; the D is unclear. Germline V CDR1 and CDR2: SGHTA, FQGTGA. The CDR3 is made up of 16 amino acids. The CDR3 sequence: CASSWQTASGTNVLTF. In DNA, the CDR3 is TGTGCCAGCAGCTGGCAGACGGCCTCTGGGACCAACGTCCTGACTTTC.

This clonotype has more than one count but fewer than ten. The V and J genes are TRBV29-1 and TRBJ2-1, with D perhaps TRBD1 (5 bases). The CDR3 length is 15 residues. Per the germline V gene, CDR1 is SQVTM and CDR2 is ANQGSEA. V was shortened by 0 bases and J by 5 bases, with 14 bases between the two germline ends. CDR3 loop: CSVEDPGHRDNEQFF. The CDR3 coding sequence is TGCAGCGTTGAAGATCCCGGACACCGCGACAATGAGCAGTTCTTC.

This clonotype was counted a few times. This chain links TRBV20-1 with TRBJ2-4, with 9 bases lining up with TRBD1. TRBJ2-7 matches the DNA end more closely, so the J call is doubtful. The CDR3 covers 14 residues. Germline CDR1 is DFQATT and CDR2 is SNEGSKA (reference sequence). Here the CDR3 reads CSASRQGDWYEQYF. The CDR3 nucleotides are TGCAGTGCCTCGCGACAGGGGGATTGGTACGAGCAGTACTTC.

This clonotype was observed a handful of times. The chain is built from TRBV7-2 and TRBJ1-4; D is unresolved. Germline V gene sequence: CDR1 SGHTA, CDR2 FQGNSA. CDR3 size: 16 residues. The V end lost 5 bases, the J end lost 0 bases, and 13 bases lay between the germline ends. The CDR3 spells CASSPIRRATNEKLFF. CDR3 coding DNA: TGTGCCAGCAGCCCGATCCGAAGGGCAACTAATGAAAAACTGTTTTTT.

This clonotype was detected only a few times. The chain combines TRBV15 with TRBJ1-2; 7 bases line up with TRBD1. V was pared by 0 bases and J by 5 bases, with 3 bases of the junction left unmatched. CDR3 length equals 14 residues. The V gene's germline CDR1 is LNHNV and CDR2 YYDKDF (reference sequence). CDR3 in amino acids: CATSREGGSYGYTF. CDR3 sequence (DNA): TGTGCCACCAGCAGAGAAGGGGGCAGTTATGGCTACACCTTC.

This chain links TRBV6-5 with TRBJ1-5; no clear D gene. Trimming pared 4 bases from V and 2 bases from J, leaving 15 bases between. The CDR3 runs 16 residues. Germline V gene data show CDR1 as MNHEY and CDR2 as SVGAGI. The CDR3 protein is CASSSARVRGNQPQHF. Written as DNA, the CDR3 is TGTGCCAGCAGTTCGGCGAGGGTTAGGGGCAATCAGCCCCAGCATTTT.

This clonotype was observed a few times. This chain joins TRBV6-1 and TRBJ2-5; the match to TRBD2 covers 13 bases. The J segment lost 5 bases and the V segment lost 4 bases, leaving 13 bases of the junction unmatched. Germline lookup yields CDR1 MNHNS and CDR2 SASEGT. This CDR3 is built from 18 residues. CDR3 nucleotides: TGTGCCAGCAGTGCGACAGGGACTAGCGGGGCCTGGGAGGAGACCCAGTACTTC. It specifies CASSATGTSGAWEETQYF.

Worth noting for this clonotype: The conserved closing phenylalanine or tryptophan is absent in this CDR3, likely reflecting a read error. V usage is TRBV5-1 and J usage is TRBJ2-5, with 7 bases that match TRBD2. J was trimmed by 5 bases and V by 0 bases; bases with no gene match: 7. The CDR3 sequence is 15 residues long. Germline V gene data show CDR1 as SGHRS and CDR2 as YFSETQ. CDR3: CASSLAGTSEETQYY. For the CDR3, the DNA is TGCGCCAGCAGCTTGGCCGGCACTAGCGAGGAGACCCAGTACTAC.

The rearrangement links TRBV5-1 to TRBJ2-1; 8 nucleotides agree with TRBD1. Germline V lookup: CDR1 SGHRS, CDR2 YFSETQ. V lost 3 bases and J lost 9; bases outside the gene matches: 8. The CDR3 extends over 14 amino acids. CDR3 in DNA: TGCGCCAGCAGCTCCCAGGGGGCAGCCACTGAGCAGTTCTTC. This translates into CASSSQGAATEQFF.

The rearrangement uses TRBV7-9 and TRBJ1-2; D unresolved. V lost 2 bases and J 6 bases, leaving 10 bases between the germline ends. CDR3 length: 13 residues. The germline V gene encodes CDR1 SEHNR and CDR2 FQNEAQ (reference sequence). The CDR3 nucleotides are TGTGCCAGCAGCTTACCATCGGAAAATGGCTACACCTTC. Encoded protein: CASSLPSENGYTF.

This chain uses TRBV6-2 or TRBV6-3 with TRBJ2-1; D possibly corresponds to TRBD2 (7 bases). The CDR3 is 17 residues long. Trimming took 6 bases from V and 5 from J, leaving 23 bases between them. In germline, CDR1 is MNHEY, CDR2 SVGEGT. The CDR3 spells CASSLRGSGAPHNEQFF. CDR3 bases: TGTGCCAGCAGCCTCAGGGGCAGCGGGGCTCCCCACAATGAGCAGTTCTTC.